The 19 T cell receptor beta chains given below trace back to one sample, sequenced in a study of cytomegalovirus exposure and HLA in healthy donors. The PCR had 60 Vbeta and 13 Jbeta primers. The data were produced by immunoSEQ multiplex PCR, yet TCRdb's version contains in-frame clones alone and is incomplete. Of 100,000 to 150,000 clones listed, 74% are singletons. Sequences were obtained from PBMCs. These receptors came from a male donor in good health and CMV-seronegative.

The V gene is TRBV30, the J gene TRBJ2-1; 7 bases line up with TRBD2. J was trimmed by 6 bases and V by 3 bases; bases with no gene match: 5. Germline V lookup: CDR1 GTSNPN, CDR2 SVGIG (reference sequence). CDR3 length equals 13 residues. The CDR3 loop is CAWSASGFNEQFF. CDR3 sequence (DNA): TGTGCCTGGAGCGCTAGCGGTTTCAATGAGCAGTTCTTC.

The V call is TRBV7-9, the J call TRBJ1-3; D remains unclear. Trimming stripped 2 bases from V and 2 bases from J, with 7 bases between. CDR1 and CDR2 (germline): SEHNR, FQNEAQ (reference sequence). The CDR3 loop spans 14 amino acids. The DNA for the CDR3 is TGTGCCAGCAGCTTAATCGGGGCTGGAAACACCATATATTTT. Protein product: CASSLIGAGNTIYF.

This chain links TRBV15 with TRBJ2-3; TRBD2 might be the D (5 bases). Trimming took 0 bases from V and 3 from J, leaving 16 bases between them. Germline V gene data show CDR1 as LNHNV and CDR2 as YYDKDF (reference sequence). This CDR3 has 17 residues. The DNA for the CDR3 is TGTGCCACCAGCAGAGATCAGTGGGCGCCGGGGACAGATACGCAGTATTTT. Its translation: CATSRDQWAPGTDTQYF.

In this sample, this clone turned up once. This sequence joins TRBV7-6 and TRBJ2-1, with a possible D match to TRBD2 (5 bases). Germline V gene data show CDR1 as SGHVS and CDR2 as FNYEAQ. This CDR3 region has 13 residues. V gave up 4 bases and J gave up 10 bases, with 14 bases separating them. The CDR3 DNA follows: TGTGCCAGCAGCTCGTACGGAGGTCGCGAGCAGTTCTTC. Protein sequence: CASSSYGGREQFF.

The rearrangement uses TRBV2 and TRBJ1-1; TRBD1 is a possible D gene (6 bases). Trimming removed 1 base from V and 6 bases from J, with 15 bases in between. Germline-derived CDR1 and CDR2 are SNHLY and FYNNEI. CDR3 length: 15 residues. This chain's CDR3 is CASSEEGVTPSEAFF. The DNA for the CDR3 is TGTGCCAGCAGTGAAGAGGGGGTCACCCCCTCTGAAGCTTTCTTT.

The rearrangement joins TRBV6-1 to TRBJ1-2; unclear D gene. From germline, CDR1 is MNHNS and CDR2 SASEGT. V was shortened by 1 base and J by 8 bases, with 11 bases between the two germline ends. This CDR3 has 13 residues. The CDR3 loop is CASSEGLNWGYTF. For the CDR3, the DNA is TGTGCCAGCAGTGAAGGCTTGAACTGGGGCTACACCTTC.

J is TRBJ1-2 and V is TRBV19; 8 nucleotides line up with TRBD1. This CDR3 is 16 amino acids long. Germline CDR1 LNHDA, CDR2 SQIVND (reference sequence). Trimming took 0 bases from V and 4 from J; bases not matched to a gene: 7. In nucleotides, the CDR3 is TGTGCCAGTAGTATAGATCGCAGGGGGCAGAGCTATGGCTACACCTTC. Translation gives CASSIDRRGQSYGYTF.

J is TRBJ2-5 and V is TRBV15, with 10 nucleotides matching TRBD2. The V gene end was trimmed by 2 bases and the J gene end by 2 bases; junction bases not matched to a gene: 2. Germline lookup yields CDR1 LNHNV and CDR2 YYDKDF (reference sequence). This CDR3 comprises 15 residues. The chain's CDR3 is CATSRRTSGQETQYF. The CDR3 nucleotides are TGTGCCACCAGCAGAAGGACTAGCGGTCAAGAGACCCAGTACTTC. Variable domain in full (rest from reference TRBV15 and TRBJ2-5): DAMVIQNPRYQVTQFGKPVTLSCSQTLNHNVMYWYQQKSSQAPKLLFHYYDKDFNNEADTPDNFQSRRPNTSFCFLDIRSPGLGDTAMYLCATSRRTSGQETQYFGPGTRLLVL.

This clone showed up just a few times. The chain has TRBV6-6 and TRBJ2-1, with TRBD2 matching 9 bases. Germline assignment: CDR1 MNHNY and CDR2 SVGAGI (reference sequence). Losses at the gene ends were 0 bases for V and 4 bases for J; bases not matched to a gene: 4. The CDR3 loop spans 16 amino acids. The CDR3 protein is CASSYSAGGPYNEQFF. The DNA of the CDR3 is TGTGCCAGCAGTTACTCGGCGGGGGGGCCTTACAATGAGCAGTTCTTC.

This chain joins TRBV28 and TRBJ2-7; D is unclear. Germline CDR1 MDHEN, CDR2 SYDVKM. The CDR3 has 12 residues. Trimming took 2 bases from V and 1 from J, leaving 3 bases between them. CDR3 loop: CASSLPSYEQYF. The CDR3 bases are TGTGCCAGCAGTTTACCTTCCTACGAGCAGTACTTC.

The J gene is TRBJ1-1, the V gene TRBV6-5, with D unclear. Trimming pared 6 bases from V and 0 bases from J, leaving 11 bases between. CDR1 is MNHEY and CDR2 is SVGAGI in the germline V gene. CDR3 length equals 14 residues. CDR3 coding DNA: TGTGCCAGCAGGGGCCGGGGATTGAACACTGAAGCTTTCTTT. As protein: CASRGRGLNTEAFF.

This chain links TRBV5-1 with TRBJ1-1; D is possibly TRBD1 (5 bases). V lost 0 bases, J lost 3 bases, and 12 bases lay in between. The germline V gene has CDR1 SGHRS and CDR2 YFSETQ. This CDR3 region has 15 residues. CDR3 protein: CASSLAAGWDTEAFF. CDR3 nucleotide sequence: TGCGCCAGCAGCTTGGCGGCAGGGTGGGACACTGAAGCTTTCTTT.

The V call is TRBV6-5, the J call TRBJ2-5; D is unresolved. The CDR3 is made up of 11 amino acids. CDR1 and CDR2 from the germline V gene are MNHEY and SVGAGI. V lost 6 bases and J 4 bases, leaving 6 bases between the germline ends. As DNA, the CDR3 is TGTGCCAGCAGGTCTCTAGAGACCCAGTACTTC. Protein product: CASRSLETQYF.

V gene TRBV7-8 combines with J gene TRBJ2-3; 8 nucleotides match TRBD2. J was trimmed by 1 base and V by 5 bases; bases with no gene match: 20. Per germline, CDR1 SGHVS and CDR2 FQNEAQ. The CDR3 covers 20 residues. The CDR3 sequence is CASSPRLAGGAELRTDTQYF. DNA for the CDR3: TGTGCCAGCAGCCCACGCCTGGCGGGGGGTGCGGAACTCCGCACAGATACGCAGTATTTT.

V gene TRBV28 combines with J gene TRBJ2-2; 7 positions agree with TRBD1. Germline V CDR1 and CDR2: MDHEN, SYDVKM. With 5 bases clipped from V and 4 bases from J, the junction kept 13 bases outside the gene matches. The CDR3 totals 17 residues. This CDR3 reads CASSPFKRGRSTGELFF. The CDR3, as DNA: TGTGCCAGCAGTCCTTTCAAGAGGGGGCGAAGCACCGGGGAGCTGTTTTTT. Together with reference TRBV28 and TRBJ2-2, the CDR3 gives the full variable domain: DVKVTQSSRYLVKRTGEKVFLECVQDMDHENMFWYRQDPGLGLRLIYFSYDVKMKEKGDIPEGYSVSREKKERFSLILESASTNQTSMYLCASSPFKRGRSTGELFFGEGSRLTVL.

The chain carries TRBV2 and TRBJ2-7; 10 bases agree with TRBD2. The CDR3 spans 12 residues. Unmatched junction bases numbered 1, after V lost 8 bases and J lost 3 bases. CDR1 and CDR2 from the germline V gene are SNHLY and FYNNEI. The CDR3 sequence: CASGTSDYEQYF. As DNA, the CDR3 is TGTGCCAGCGGGACTAGCGACTACGAGCAGTACTTC.

The chain carries TRBV15 and TRBJ2-1; D ambiguous. With 1 base removed from V and 1 base from J, the gap between germline ends came to 5 bases. The CDR3 loop spans 14 amino acids. Germline V gene sequence: CDR1 LNHNV, CDR2 YYDKDF (reference sequence). The CDR3 nucleotides are TGTGCCACCAGCAGAGTTAGTTCCTACAATGAGCAGTTCTTC. This encodes CATSRVSSYNEQFF. Supplemented by reference TRBV15 and TRBJ2-1, the full variable domain reads DAMVIQNPRYQVTQFGKPVTLSCSQTLNHNVMYWYQQKSSQAPKLLFHYYDKDFNNEADTPDNFQSRRPNTSFCFLDIRSPGLGDTAMYLCATSRVSSYNEQFFGPGTRLTVL.

The V and J genes are TRBV10-1 and TRBJ2-7; the D is unclear. Germline CDR1 reads WNHNN; CDR2 reads SYGVQD (reference sequence). V lost 8 bases and J 5 bases, leaving 10 bases between the germline ends. The CDR3 runs to 11 residues. In DNA form, the CDR3 reads TGCGCCAGCTGGGCCCCCAACGAGCAGTACTTC. Its protein is CASWAPNEQYF.

The count of this clone is one. The chain carries TRBV6-6 and TRBJ1-3, with a possible D match to TRBD1 (6 bases). With 5 bases removed from V and 4 bases from J, the gap between germline ends came to 9 bases. Germline V gene sequence: CDR1 MNHNY, CDR2 SVGAGI (reference sequence). The CDR3 consists of 13 residues. For the CDR3, the DNA is TGTGCCAGCAGTGCGGACAGCGGAAACACCATATATTTT. Protein: CASSADSGNTIYF.